A single sample gave rise to the 4 T cell receptor beta chains below, sequenced in a study of blood T cell repertoires in COVID-19. Here immunoSEQ multiplex PCR was the method, and the copy in TCRdb shows in-frame clones only, minus some. This table holds 150,000 to 200,000 clones, 84% found once. Sequenced input: peripheral blood. The receptors here all came from a woman over 75 with acute or convalescent COVID-19.

This sequence joins TRBV9 and TRBJ2-7; weak D call: TRBD1 (5 bases). CDR3 length equals 14 residues. V gave up 0 bases and J gave up 3 bases, with 10 bases separating them. CDR1 is SGDLS, CDR2 YYNGEE, per germline. The CDR3 reads CASSVGSQGYEQYF. CDR3 DNA sequence: TGTGCCAGCAGCGTAGGGAGTCAGGGCTACGAGCAGTACTTC.

This chain joins TRBV4-2 and TRBJ2-7; TRBD2 matches at 8 bases. Germline trimming cut 0 bases from V and 6 bases from J; bases unmatched to any gene: 10. This CDR3 has 16 residues. Germline V gene lookup returns CDR1 LGHNA and CDR2 YNFKEQ. In DNA form, the CDR3 reads TGTGCCAGCAGCCAAGATCAACCGGGACTAGGGGTCGAGCAGTACTTC. This translates into CASSQDQPGLGVEQYF.

V and J are TRBV29-1 and TRBJ2-1; D may be TRBD2 (7 bases). Germline CDR1 reads SQVTM; CDR2 reads ANQGSEA. The germline V and J ends were trimmed by 5 bases and 4 bases, with 21 bases remaining between them. The CDR3 loop spans 16 amino acids. The CDR3 loop is CSVHPRGGGTYNEQFF. CDR3 in DNA: TGCAGCGTTCATCCGAGGGGGGGAGGGACATACAATGAGCAGTTCTTC.

This chain links TRBV19 with TRBJ2-7, with 9 nucleotides matching TRBD1. Per the germline V gene, CDR1 is LNHDA and CDR2 is SQIVND (reference sequence). After removal of 3 bases from V and 2 bases from J, the junction contained 2 bases not matched to a gene. The CDR3 spans 14 residues. CDR3 in DNA: TGTGCCAGTAGTATCCGGGACAGGGCCTACGAGCAGTACTTC. Translating gives CASSIRDRAYEQYF.